Listed below are T cell receptor beta chains from one sample, sequenced in a study of shared clonotypes between healthy human individuals. The repertoire was sequenced with immunoSEQ multiplex PCR; TCRdb's copy has only in-frame clones and lacks some. The sample consists of around 1.9 million clones, about 93% of them appearing once. The material sequenced was naive CD8+ T cells from PBMCs. The origin of the receptors is a man between 18 and 35 years old in good health. Some clones in this sample may be carry-over from other donors' samples. CDR3s include the opening cysteine and the closing phenylalanine or tryptophan. The D gene is left open where the match is weak. Where a row states a size, it is once, few, many or the class of an expanded clone; other rows omit it.

v_gene	abundance	j_gene	d_gene	CDR3aa	CDR3nt
TRBV27	.	TRBJ1-1	TRBD1	CASSSQGMNTEAFF	TGTGCCAGCAGCTCACAGGGGATGAACACTGAAGCTTTCTTT
TRBV27	.	TRBJ1-5	TRBD1	CASSSTWTGYSNQPQHF	TGTGCCAGCAGTTCAACCTGGACAGGTTATAGCAATCAGCCCCAGCATTTT
TRBV7-2	.	TRBJ2-1	.	CASSLIGGKYNEQFF	TGTGCCAGCAGCTTAATTGGAGGGAAGTACAATGAGCAGTTCTTC
TRBV2	.	TRBJ2-2	.	CASRDRELNTGELFF	TGTGCCAGCAGGGATCGGGAATTGAACACCGGGGAGCTGTTTTTT
TRBV28	.	TRBJ2-7	.	CASSFSEGLISYEQYF	TGTGCCAGCAGTTTTTCTGAAGGACTGATCTCTTACGAGCAGTACTTC
TRBV28	.	TRBJ1-5	.	CASSLGGSNQPQHF	TGTGCCAGCAGTTTAGGTGGGAGCAATCAGCCCCAGCATTTT
TRBV11-2	once	TRBJ2-3	TRBD1	CASSSRPGQVSTDTQYF	TGTGCCAGCAGCTCCCGGCCGGGACAGGTTAGCACAGATACGCAGTATTTT
TRBV28	.	TRBJ1-5	.	CASSLYRVRNQPQHF	TGTGCCAGCAGTTTATACAGGGTCCGCAATCAGCCCCAGCATTTT
TRBV2	once	TRBJ1-5	TRBD1	CASSGTGGDYNQPQHF	TGTGCCAGCAGCGGGACAGGGGGTGATTACAATCAGCCCCAGCATTTT
TRBV7-6	.	TRBJ1-2	TRBD1	CASSLGQGFYGYTF	TGTGCCAGCAGCCTCGGACAGGGCTTCTATGGCTACACCTTC